This TCR beta chain originates from a study of cytomegalovirus exposure and HLA in healthy donors. Notes on the study in general: TCR beta sequences numbering around 15,000 were associated with HLA alleles at 0.05 false discovery rate in a later analysis. TCR beta chains numbering under 200 were designated cytomegalovirus-associated. Highest at DRB1 and lowest at HLA-C, TCR association rates differed among HLA loci in a later analysis.

About this clone: The antigen is not known.

Healthy bone marrow donors made up the donors. Germline V CDR1 and CDR2: MRHNA, SNTAGT. With 3 bases clipped from V and 4 bases from J, the junction kept 5 bases outside the gene matches. The CDR3 extends over 16 amino acids. It was with 60 Vbeta and 13 Jbeta primers that the PCR ran. Clones were sequenced by immunoSEQ multiplex PCR, and TCRdb holds only the in-frame ones, with some missing. The sample yields more than 250,000 clones, 70% to 90% seen once. This sequence originates from a woman aged 18-35 years in good health and CMV-seronegative. Sequencing was done on a sample of PBMCs. This sequence joins TRBV6-4 and TRBJ2-1; TRBD2 aligns across 11 bases. The chain's CDR3 is CASSDTSGGAYNEQFF. The CDR3 DNA reads as TGTGCCAGCAGTGATACTAGCGGGGGAGCATACAATGAGCAGTTCTTC.